This paragraph covers one T cell receptor beta chain sequence. Its antigen is currently unknown. Sequencing was performed with immunoSEQ multiplex PCR; in TCRdb, only in-frame clones are kept and a portion is missing. The sample carries 150,000 to 200,000 clones, roughly nine tenths recorded once. These data belong to a study of T cell responses to AZD1222 COVID-19 vaccine. Germline CDR1 is LGHDT and CDR2 is YNNKEL (reference sequence). CDR3 size: 12 residues. The V and J ends lost 0 bases and 7 bases respectively, with 4 bases between them. Whole-study results and caveats: With dominance at 160-218 and 743-854, vaccine-associated CD4 TCRs spanned spike. Most donors were white British and more were female, and clonal diversity was possibly underestimated. The study sampled repertoires only after the peak T cell response. Per reports, nearly half of all spike-specific TCRs target regions that are unmutated in variants.

The sequences come from peripheral blood, collected 28 days after the second AZD1222 dose. This TCR was sampled from an adult who received the AZD1222 COVID-19 vaccine. V is TRBV3-1 (or the pseudogene TRBV3-2) and J is TRBJ2-1, with no clear D. The CDR3 region is CASSQDWNEQFF. CDR3 DNA: TGTGCCAGCAGCCAAGATTGGAATGAGCAGTTCTTC.